Described below is a single TCR beta chain sequence and its context. Its antigen remains unidentified. Germline V CDR1 and CDR2: SGDLS, YYNGEE. The CDR3 has 15 amino acids. Amplification used 60 Vbeta primers and 13 Jbeta primers. Generated by immunoSEQ multiplex PCR, the TCRdb table keeps only in-frame clones and is missing some. The data show 150,000 to 200,000 clones, around 75% seen once. These data are taken from a study of cytomegalovirus exposure and HLA in healthy donors. Study summary: Findings of an earlier analysis included roughly 110 million unique TCR beta sequences from some 200 million T cells. Study-level results: Highly shared variants forming one cluster were likely a sequencing artifact. Among the most significant clusters, several appeared linked to common viral pathogens in a later analysis.

This clonotype was sampled from a human donor in good health. Material for sequencing was PBMCs. This chain links TRBV9 with TRBJ2-5, with 9 nucleotides matching TRBD1. Near its end, the DNA agrees better with TRBJ2-7, so the J call may be wrong. The CDR3 DNA follows: TGTGCCAGCAGCGCCCGACAGGGGGAATCCTACGAGCAGTACTTC. The encoded protein is CASSARQGESYEQYF.